This T cell receptor beta chain was sequenced in a study of beta chain features in type 1 diabetes (dated by TCRdb to between 2018 and 2020). Describing the broader study: Mean age, gender distribution, total cell number and subset yield did not differ between patients and healthy donors. The study compared the TCRB repertoires of sorted circulating CD4+ T cell subsets in recently diagnosed type 1 diabetes patients with those in matched healthy donors. Whereas all 28 donors provided naive and central memory subsets, regulatory and stem cell-like memory subsets were isolated from just 8 patients and about 8 healthy donors. A total of roughly 100 million sorted cells were examined across all samples, and RNA yield correlated strongly with the number of cells per subset.

From each donor, a single peripheral blood sample of 100 to 150 mL on average was drawn into heparinised tubes. Using a panel that included CD45RO, CCR7, CD25, CD127, CD95 and CD27, naive, central memory, regulatory and stem cell-like memory CD4+ T cells were sorted on a BD FACSAria II. Every sorted population had a purity above 98%. PBMCs were isolated immediately by Lymphoprep density gradient centrifugation and stained directly without culture. To minimize batch effects, samples were stained and sorted in pairs, one healthy donor with one patient per experiment. With respect to this clone: Its antigen is currently not known. Base qualities are not provided; no much larger clone lies one nucleotide away.

The High Capacity cDNA Reverse Transcription Kit was used to reverse transcribe all of the isolated RNA, meaning that expressed TCRB transcripts were what got sequenced. Deep immunoSEQ sequencing was performed on naive, central memory and regulatory T cell samples, with an average of roughly 3.6 million total reads per sample. After sorted cells were lysed in RLT buffer, RNA was extracted with DNase-treated RNeasy Micro or Mini kits, with the choice depending on cell number. Each cell subset was processed on its own to prevent cross-contamination, while patient and healthy donor samples were processed together. Using the immunoSEQ multiplex PCR, TCRB sequences were amplified from cDNA into 87-bp fragments spanning the CDR3 region. Sequencing of the amplicons was done on the Illumina HiSeq platform. For the original study's pipeline: PCR bias was corrected computationally using synthetic template baselines, and reads within Hamming distance 2 were collapsed, with unmergeable singletons discarded. Reads were aligned to IMGT to assign V, D and J genes, CDR3 length, and insertions or deletions at six rearrangement sites. Within each subset, clonotype counts were normalized to the number of sorted cells before true diversity and Gini coefficients were calculated with the tcR R package. Repertoire sharing was quantified using the overlap coefficient calculated on TCRB nucleotide sequences. Out-of-frame TCRB sequences from naive cells were analyzed to stand in for the pre-selection repertoire. TCRdb obtained this table from immuneACCESS and retained in-frame rearrangements with V and J assigned. These tables miss some clones; where compared with another copy, unresolved V genes account for less than half of the shortfall, and the remainder is unexplained. Clone size and the V and J calls come from that table; the DNA yielded D and trimming. Across this sample there are roughly 450,000 clones, with about 15% seen only once. Together, the top ten hold approximately 0.035% of the sample.

The study at large found these results: Because the HLA sub-analyses included only small numbers of individuals, any influence of HLA type on TCRB rearrangement was left unresolved. Because cDNA was sequenced instead of genomic DNA, activated cells with high expression could be over-represented, although the groups did not differ in activation or CD3 levels. Naive, central memory and regulatory TCRB repertoires appeared more similar among patients than among healthy donors. At VDJ recombination sites, type 1 diabetes patients had fewer insertions and more deleted nucleotides, which implies abnormalities in thymic rearrangement. PCR may preferentially amplify shorter templates, but because patient and control samples were amplified and corrected together, any resulting skew would affect both groups equally. Type 1 diabetes patients showed a moderate but significant shortening of TCRB CDR3 length in all four CD4+ subsets.

The source of this sequence is a man younger than 40 in good health. The sequencing sample was made of naive CD4+ T cells from blood. What the cell subset or site label conveys for this sample: true naive CD4+ T cells.

The DNA reads TGTGCCACCAGCAGAGATCTCCGCAGGGCTTCAGGAAACACCATATATTTT. Translated, this gives CATSRDLRRASGNTIYF. The chain links TRBV15 with TRBJ1-3; the D segment could be TRBD1, given 5 matching bases. V and J are truncated by 0 bases and 4 bases respectively, leaving an intervening sequence of 16 bases. Including the terminal cysteine and phenylalanine, the CDR3 comprises 17 residues. Here the CDR3 DNA is all that survives: 51 bases in frame from base 1. Via the germline V gene (reference sequence), CDR1 is LNHNV and CDR2 YYDKDF.